The 32 T cell receptor beta chains in this list originate from one sample, sequenced in a study of T cell clonotyping in hematopoietic cell transplantation. Time point here: recipient sample about 28 days before transplant, after cytoreduction. Clones were sequenced by immunoSEQ multiplex PCR, and TCRdb holds only the in-frame ones, with some missing. The data contain around 40,000 clones, 85% to 95% of them singletons. The sample here was peripheral blood mononuclear cells, taken before stem cell transplant. All receptors come from a man aged 40-49 years with chronic myeloid leukemia. Some clones in this sample may be carry-over from other donors' samples.

The chain joins TRBV9 to TRBJ1-1; TRBD1 is a possible D gene (6 bases). The CDR3 has 17 residues. The ends were cut back, 0 bases at V and 6 bases at J, with 21 bases in the middle. CDR1 and CDR2 (germline): SGDLS, YYNGEE. CDR3 DNA: TGTGCCAGCAGCGTAGAGGGCTCAGGGGACCCATTATCTGAAGCTTTCTTT. Amino acid sequence: CASSVEGSGDPLSEAFF.

The CDR3, as DNA: TGTGCCTGGGGCCTTGGGGGGGCCTCTGGAAACACCATATATTTT. It yields the protein CAWGLGGASGNTIYF. The V gene is TRBV30, the J gene TRBJ1-3, with D possibly matching TRBD1 (6 bases). V was pared by 5 bases and J by 0 bases, with 14 bases between. CDR3 length: 15 residues. Germline V lookup: CDR1 GTSNPN, CDR2 SVGIG (reference sequence).

The chain combines TRBV5-6 with TRBJ2-4; 8 bases are a match to TRBD1. Looked up from germline, CDR1 is SGHDT and CDR2 is YYEEEE. The CDR3 totals 14 residues. J gave up 5 bases and V 4 bases, and 5 bases lay outside the gene matches. CDR3 amino acids: CASSPSDRENIQYF. The CDR3 DNA reads TGTGCCAGCAGCCCCTCGGACAGGGAAAACATTCAGTACTTC.

This chain uses TRBV11-3 with TRBJ2-5, with 9 bases fitting TRBD2. V lost 3 bases and J lost 5; bases outside the gene matches: 13. This CDR3 comprises 17 residues. CDR1 is SGHNT and CDR2 is YENEEA in the germline V gene. The CDR3 loop is CASSFMGGGAAEETQYF. In DNA, the CDR3 is TGTGCCAGCAGCTTCATGGGCGGGGGGGCGGCGGAGGAGACCCAGTACTTC.

This clone was counted a single time. The rearrangement links TRBV5-1 to TRBJ1-6; D remains unclear. The V end was cut by 2 bases, the J end by 7 bases, with 13 bases between. Germline assignment: CDR1 SGHRS and CDR2 YFSETQ. This CDR3 contains 15 residues. The CDR3 DNA is TGCGCCAGCAGCTTTGGGCCATCGGGGAATTCACCCCTCCACTTT. Translated, it gives CASSFGPSGNSPLHF.

The chain couples TRBV7-9 to TRBJ1-4; D remains unclear. The ends were cut back, 6 bases at V and 6 bases at J, with 11 bases in the middle. This CDR3 spans 13 amino acids. Germline V CDR1 and CDR2: SEHNR, FQNEAQ (reference sequence). The CDR3 coding sequence is TGTGCCAGCAGTCCTGGTCCCGATGAAAAACTGTTTTTT. This sequence encodes CASSPGPDEKLFF.

V usage is TRBV15 and J usage is TRBJ2-3; weak D call: TRBD1 (5 bases). Per the germline V gene, CDR1 is LNHNV and CDR2 is YYDKDF (reference sequence). The length of the CDR3 is 15 residues. V was trimmed by 1 base and J by 3 bases, leaving 11 bases between them. The CDR3 sequence is CATSRVDRATDTQYF. DNA for the CDR3: TGTGCCACCAGCAGAGTAGACAGAGCAACAGATACGCAGTATTTT.

The chain couples TRBV2 to TRBJ2-7, with 9 nucleotides matching TRBD1. J gave up 6 bases and V 9 bases, and 9 bases lay outside the gene matches. Per the germline V gene, CDR1 is SNHLY and CDR2 is FYNNEI. The CDR3 length is 13 residues. CDR3 DNA: TGTGCCAGTTGGGACAGGGTGTATTCCGAGCAGTACTTC. This codes for CASWDRVYSEQYF.

The table lists this clone with a count of one. The gene calls are TRBV30 and TRBJ1-6; D perhaps matches TRBD1 (6 bases). The CDR3 loop spans 15 amino acids. The germline CDR1 and CDR2 sequences are GTSNPN and SVGIG (reference sequence). Trimming took off 2 bases at V and 3 bases at J, with 11 bases between the two ends. The CDR3 nucleotides read TGTGCCTGGAGTCGAGGACAGCTCTATAATTCACCCCTCCACTTT. Its protein is CAWSRGQLYNSPLHF. Variable domain in full (rest from reference TRBV30 and TRBJ1-6): SQTIHQWPATLVQPVGSPLSLECTVEGTSNPNLYWYRQAAGRGLQLLFYSVGIGQISSEVPQNLSASRPQDRQFILSSKKLLLSDSGFYLCAWSRGQLYNSPLHFGNGTRLTVT.

This chain joins TRBV30 and TRBJ1-6; D ambiguous. V shed 1 base and J shed 9 bases, with 16 bases lying between them. CDR3 size: 15 residues. From germline, CDR1 is GTSNPN and CDR2 SVGIG (reference sequence). CDR3 amino acids: CAWSGPGGEGSPLHF. The CDR3 DNA reads TGTGCCTGGAGTGGGCCCGGCGGGGAGGGTTCACCCCTCCACTTT.

The chain links TRBV14 to TRBJ2-5; TRBD2 agrees at 7 bases. CDR3 length: 14 residues. The germline CDR1 and CDR2 sequences are SGHDN and FVKESK. V lost 2 bases and J lost 5; bases outside the gene matches: 5. CDR3 nucleotide sequence: TGTGCCAGCAGCCAAAGACTAGCCTGGGAGACCCAGTACTTC. Translation: CASSQRLAWETQYF.

The chain links TRBV28 to TRBJ1-5; 9 bases align to TRBD1. Trimming at V came to 4 bases and at J to 5 bases, leaving 3 bases not matched to a gene. This CDR3 spans 14 amino acids. Germline V CDR1 and CDR2: MDHEN, SYDVKM. In DNA form, the CDR3 reads TGTGCCAGCAGTTGGGACAGGGAGGATCAGCCCCAGCATTTT. It encodes CASSWDREDQPQHF.

This clone was observed a handful of times. CDR3 amino acids: CSVEVAPQGRAREQYF. CDR3 sequence (DNA): TGCAGCGTTGAAGTGGCCCCACAGGGGAGGGCTAGGGAGCAGTACTTC. This chain joins TRBV29-1 and TRBJ2-7; D tentatively fits TRBD1 or TRBD2 (7 bases each). CDR1 and CDR2 from the germline V gene are SQVTM and ANQGSEA. The V end lost 1 base, the J end lost 7 bases, and 23 bases lay between the germline ends. The CDR3 is 16 residues long.

V and J are TRBV9 and TRBJ2-3, with 10 nucleotides matching TRBD2. Germline V gives CDR1 SGDLS, CDR2 YYNGEE. The CDR3 spans 17 residues. The junction had 8 bases not matched to a gene; V was cut back by 2 bases and J by 2 bases. The CDR3 DNA sequence: TGTGCCAGCAGCGTCGAGGGTAGCGGGGGGATCACAGATACGCAGTATTTT. Its protein is CASSVEGSGGITDTQYF.

The J gene is TRBJ1-1, the V gene TRBV4-3; D not resolved. V lost 0 bases and J 0 bases, leaving 8 bases between the germline ends. The CDR3 spans 15 residues. Germline V lookup: CDR1 LGHNA, CDR2 YSLEER. The DNA for the CDR3 is TGCGCCAGCAGCCAAGAGGTGGGATTGAACACTGAAGCTTTCTTT. Amino acid sequence: CASSQEVGLNTEAFF.

The V call is TRBV19, the J call TRBJ1-4, with 7 bases identical to TRBD1. CDR1 and CDR2 (germline): LNHDA, SQIVND (reference sequence). V shed 5 bases and J 5 bases; nucleotides not matched to a gene: 2. The CDR3 loop spans 13 amino acids. The CDR3 loop is CASSGDRNEKLFF. In DNA form, the CDR3 reads TGTGCCAGTAGTGGGGACAGAAATGAAAAACTGTTTTTT.

The chain carries TRBV10-3 and TRBJ1-1, with D perhaps TRBD1 (5 bases). Trimming took 2 bases from V and 1 from J, leaving 8 bases between them. In germline, CDR1 is ENHRY, CDR2 SYGVKD. The CDR3 totals 14 residues. The CDR3 coding sequence is TGTGCCATCAGTGAGGGGGCAGGGAACACTGAAGCTTTCTTT. Translated, it gives CAISEGAGNTEAFF.

The chain recombines TRBV6-5 with TRBJ2-7; 11 bases are a match to TRBD1. This CDR3 is built from 15 residues. Germline CDR1 is MNHEY and CDR2 is SVGAGI. V shed 3 bases and J 3 bases; nucleotides not matched to a gene: 4. CDR3 DNA sequence: TGTGCCAGCAGTTATTTGGGACAGGGGGACTACGAGCAGTACTTC. It specifies CASSYLGQGDYEQYF.

This chain uses TRBV6-5 with TRBJ1-6, with TRBD1 matching over 7 bases. The ends lost 4 bases at V and 8 bases at J; junction bases unmatched: 2. Per the germline V gene, CDR1 is MNHEY and CDR2 is SVGAGI. The CDR3 has 13 residues. CDR3 region: CASSSGTDSPLHF. The CDR3 DNA reads as TGTGCCAGCAGTTCCGGGACAGATTCACCCCTCCACTTT.

In its sample, this clone was seen a few times. DNA for the CDR3: TGTGCCAGCTCACCGGGGGATGGCTACACCTTC. It translates to CASSPGDGYTF. The V call is TRBV18, the J call TRBJ1-2; D may be TRBD1 (5 bases). The CDR3 is 11 amino acids. Germline CDR1 reads KGHSH; CDR2 reads LQKENI. V lost 3 bases and J lost 6, with 5 bases in between.

This sequence joins TRBV28 and TRBJ1-2, with D unclear. Trimming took off 7 bases at V and 2 bases at J, with 14 bases between the two ends. The CDR3 totals 14 residues. Per the germline V gene, CDR1 is MDHEN and CDR2 is SYDVKM. CDR3 DNA sequence: TGTGCCAGCACCCTGGAGCGGGGAAACTATGGCTACACCTTC. Protein sequence: CASTLERGNYGYTF.

The V gene is TRBV4-2, the J gene TRBJ1-2; possible D gene TRBD1, 6 bases. Germline CDR1 reads LGHNA; CDR2 reads YNFKEQ. This CDR3 has 15 residues. Trimming removed 3 bases from V and 4 bases from J, with 15 bases in between. CDR3 DNA: TGTGCCAGCAGCCAGATCGATACAGGGAGCTATGGCTACACCTTC. It translates to CASSQIDTGSYGYTF.

The chain couples TRBV30 to TRBJ1-3, with D hard to call. CDR1 GTSNPN and CDR2 SVGIG come from the germline V gene (reference sequence). The length of the CDR3 is 12 residues. The germline V and J ends were trimmed by 2 bases and 3 bases, with 5 bases remaining between them. CDR3 bases: TGTGCCTGGAGTCCCGGTGGAAACACCATATATTTT. This sequence encodes CAWSPGGNTIYF.

The gene calls are TRBV5-6 and TRBJ2-7; D unresolved. The CDR3 totals 11 residues. Germline assignment: CDR1 SGHDT and CDR2 YYEEEE. V was clipped by 2 bases and J by 7 bases, with 7 bases between them. The CDR3 nucleotides are TGTGCCAGCAGCTTTTCAGGAGAGCAGTACTTC. Amino acid sequence: CASSFSGEQYF.

This chain connects TRBV9 to TRBJ2-7; 7 bases are shared with TRBD1. The germline V gene has CDR1 SGDLS and CDR2 YYNGEE. This CDR3 comprises 14 residues. The V gene end was trimmed by 6 bases and the J gene end by 0 bases; junction bases not matched to a gene: 6. CDR3 amino acids: CASTPDRDSYEQYF. The CDR3 DNA reads TGTGCCAGCACCCCAGACAGGGACTCCTACGAGCAGTACTTC.

This chain connects TRBV7-3 to TRBJ2-3; 10 bases fit TRBD2. Trimming removed 1 base from V and 4 bases from J; junction bases left unmatched: 8. There are 17 residues in the CDR3. The V gene's germline CDR1 is SGHTA and CDR2 FQGTGA. The CDR3 loop is CASSLNPAGGAADTQYF. The CDR3 nucleotides are TGTGCCAGCAGCTTAAACCCAGCGGGGGGGGCAGCAGATACGCAGTATTTT.

The chain employs TRBV21-1 and TRBJ2-7. TRBV21-1 is shown as a pseudogene. The CDR3 length is 15 residues. The CDR3 spells CASRGPGSFSYEQYF. In DNA, the CDR3 is TGTGCCAGCAGGGGGCCGGGAAGTTTCTCCTACGAGCAGTACTTC.

This clone came up once. The V and J genes are TRBV6-1 and TRBJ2-7; 12 bases agree with TRBD2. CDR1 is MNHNS and CDR2 is SASEGT in the germline V gene. The CDR3 sequence is 15 residues long. Trimming cost V 5 bases and J 6 bases; bases outside gene matches: 8. In nucleotides, the CDR3 is TGTGCCAGCAGTCCCGGACTAGCGGGGCACCGCGAGCAGTACTTC. This codes for CASSPGLAGHREQYF.

The chain carries TRBV29-1 and TRBJ2-7, with D hard to call. V was pared by 1 base and J by 3 bases, with 10 bases between. Per the germline V gene, CDR1 is SQVTM and CDR2 is ANQGSEA. This CDR3 has 13 residues. In DNA form, the CDR3 reads TGCAGCGTTGAAGGAGCGTCTTTCTACGAGCAGTACTTC. Translating gives CSVEGASFYEQYF.

This chain links TRBV6-5 with TRBJ2-3; 9 nucleotides match TRBD1. The CDR3 loop spans 14 amino acids. V lost 6 bases, J lost 2 bases, and 3 bases stayed unmatched. From germline, CDR1 is MNHEY and CDR2 SVGAGI. DNA for the CDR3: TGTGCCAGCAGACAGGGGGCTTTCACAGATACGCAGTATTTT. Its protein product is CASRQGAFTDTQYF.

V usage is TRBV14 and J usage is TRBJ2-7; weak D call: TRBD2 (5 bases). This CDR3 is built from 14 residues. Between the trimmed V and J ends, which lost 1 base and 3 bases, there was a span of 10 bases. Per germline, CDR1 SGHDN and CDR2 FVKESK. CDR3 amino acids: CASSQGRQIYEQYF. CDR3 bases: TGTGCCAGCAGCCAAGGGAGGCAGATCTACGAGCAGTACTTC.

The rearrangement links TRBV7-9 to TRBJ2-1; TRBD1 might be the D (6 bases). Germline lookup yields CDR1 SEHNR and CDR2 FQNEAQ (reference sequence). This CDR3 comprises 16 residues. Trimming removed 6 bases at V and 2 bases at J, with 17 bases between. CDR3 region: CASRTNRELTYNEQFF. CDR3 coding DNA: TGTGCCAGCAGGACGAACAGGGAGTTAACCTACAATGAGCAGTTCTTC.